This T cell receptor beta chain is from a study of Ad26.COV2.S vaccination and SARS-CoV-2 variants. Only in-frame clones appear in the TCRdb table, and some are missing; sequencing was by immunoSEQ multiplex PCR. The table lists hundreds of thousands of clones, around 92% of them singletons. Treatment described: roughly 19 received Ad26.COV2.S at low or high dose, single or two shots; roughly five received placebo; per-sample allocation not given. On day 63 after the first injection, vaccine and placebo recipients gave samples. The donor was a Boston adult aged 18-55 years. Trimming pared 3 bases from V and 2 bases from J, leaving 11 bases between. CDR1 and CDR2 from the germline V gene are LNHNV and YYDKDF (reference sequence). CDR3 length: 15 residues. With regard to this clone: Its antigen is undetermined.

Findings and caveats of the study: Recipients given vaccine exceeded placebo recipients in spike-specific TCR breadth. Vaccine and placebo recipients had comparable breadth of non-spike TCRs.

The chain uses TRBV15 and TRBJ1-5; tentative D call: TRBD1 (6 bases). Material: peripheral blood, obtained in a trial of Ad26.COV2.S vaccine versus placebo. The receptor's source is a person between 18 and 59 years old who received the Ad26.COV2.S COVID-19 vaccine or a placebo. The CDR3: CATSSWGRGNQPQHF. CDR3 DNA sequence: TGTGCCACCAGCAGCTGGGGGCGGGGCAATCAGCCCCAGCATTTT.